This T cell receptor (beta chain) was captured by sequencing in a study of blood T cell repertoires in COVID-19. Whole-study context: The study drew acute and convalescent COVID-19 samples from the United States, Italy and Spain. Sample material is recorded as cDNA or gDNA derived from T cells, B-cell-depleted T cells, or PBMCs.

In the original analysis: Reference gene primer amplification gave estimated nucleated cell counts. Produced via immunoSEQ multiplex PCR; TCRdb's table is partial and in-frame only. The D gene and trimming were derived from the DNA, and the V and J assignments and clone size from that table. The sample yields 120,000 or so clones, 70% to 90% seen once. The germline V gene encodes CDR1 MNHEY and CDR2 SVGAGI. This CDR3 has 12 amino acids. V lost 11 bases, J lost 1 base, and 11 bases lay in between. This chain uses TRBV6-5 with TRBJ1-2, with TRBD1 as a possible D gene (5 bases). Sequencing was carried out using peripheral blood. This sequence originates from a human donor in a cohort sampled during active COVID-19. The CDR3 bases are TGTGCCGGACATGGAGTTAACTATGGCTACACCTTC. It is translated as CAGHGVNYGYTF.